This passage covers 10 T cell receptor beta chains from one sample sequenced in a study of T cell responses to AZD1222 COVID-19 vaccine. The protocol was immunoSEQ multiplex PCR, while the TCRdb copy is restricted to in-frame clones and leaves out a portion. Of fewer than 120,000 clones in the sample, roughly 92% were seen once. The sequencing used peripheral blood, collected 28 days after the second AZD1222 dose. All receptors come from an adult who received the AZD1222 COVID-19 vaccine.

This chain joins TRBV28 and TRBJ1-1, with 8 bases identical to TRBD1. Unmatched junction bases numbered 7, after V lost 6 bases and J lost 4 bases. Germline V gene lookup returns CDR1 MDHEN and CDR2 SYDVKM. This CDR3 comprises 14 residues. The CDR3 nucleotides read TGTGCCAGCAGAGGCCTGGACAGGGTCACTGAAGCTTTCTTT. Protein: CASRGLDRVTEAFF.

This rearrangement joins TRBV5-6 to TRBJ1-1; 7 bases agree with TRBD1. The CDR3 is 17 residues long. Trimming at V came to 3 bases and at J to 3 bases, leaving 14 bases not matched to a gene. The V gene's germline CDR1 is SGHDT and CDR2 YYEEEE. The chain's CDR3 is CASSSIPGDSVDTEAFF. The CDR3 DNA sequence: TGTGCCAGCAGCTCTATACCGGGGGACAGTGTCGACACTGAAGCTTTCTTT.

CDR3 in amino acids: CASSLGLTGTGDFWYGYTF. The CDR3 DNA reads TGTGCCAGCAGCTTAGGCCTGACCGGGACAGGGGACTTTTGGTATGGCTACACCTTC. The rearrangement links TRBV13 to TRBJ1-2, with 10 nucleotides matching TRBD1. Germline loops: CDR1 PRHDT, CDR2 FYEKMQ (reference sequence). Unmatched junction bases numbered 15, after V lost 0 bases and J lost 5 bases. This CDR3 comprises 19 residues.

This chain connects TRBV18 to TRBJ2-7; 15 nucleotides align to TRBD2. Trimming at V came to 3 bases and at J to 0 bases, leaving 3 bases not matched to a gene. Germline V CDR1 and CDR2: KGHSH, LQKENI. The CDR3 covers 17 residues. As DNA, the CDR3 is TGTGCCAGCTCACCGGGACTAGCGGGGGGCAGCTCCTACGAGCAGTACTTC. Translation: CASSPGLAGGSSYEQYF.

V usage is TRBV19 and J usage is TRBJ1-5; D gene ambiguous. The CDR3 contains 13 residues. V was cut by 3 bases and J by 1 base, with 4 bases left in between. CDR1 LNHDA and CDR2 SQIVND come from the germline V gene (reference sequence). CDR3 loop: CASSMQSNQPQHF. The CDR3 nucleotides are TGTGCCAGTAGTATGCAGAGCAATCAGCCCCAGCATTTT.

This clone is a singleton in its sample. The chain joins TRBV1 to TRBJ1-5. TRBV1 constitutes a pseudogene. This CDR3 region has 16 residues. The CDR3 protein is CTSSQGDRAYNQPQHF. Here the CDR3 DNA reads TGCACCAGCAGCCAAGGGGACCGGGCCTACAATCAGCCCCAGCATTTT.

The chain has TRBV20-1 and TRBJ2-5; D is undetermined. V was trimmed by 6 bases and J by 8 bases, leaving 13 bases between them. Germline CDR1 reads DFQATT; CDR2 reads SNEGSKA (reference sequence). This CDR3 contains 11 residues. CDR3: CSAVGRATQYF. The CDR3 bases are TGCAGTGCCGTCGGCCGGGCTACCCAGTACTTC.

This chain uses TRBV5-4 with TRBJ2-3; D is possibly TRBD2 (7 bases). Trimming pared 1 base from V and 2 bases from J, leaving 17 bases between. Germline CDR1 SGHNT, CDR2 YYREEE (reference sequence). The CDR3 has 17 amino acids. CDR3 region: CASSLPAGEGSTDTQYF. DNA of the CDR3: TGTGCCAGCAGCTTGCCGGCAGGGGAGGGGTCCACAGATACGCAGTATTTT.

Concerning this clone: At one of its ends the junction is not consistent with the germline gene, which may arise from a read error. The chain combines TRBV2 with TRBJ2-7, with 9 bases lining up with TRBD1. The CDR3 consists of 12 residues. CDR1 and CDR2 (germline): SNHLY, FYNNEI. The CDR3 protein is CASSEIRDRASF. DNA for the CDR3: TGTGCCAGCAGTGAAATCCGGGACAGGGCCTCCTTC.

The CDR3 sequence: CASSLDPGTEVGFNSPLHF. The CDR3 DNA follows: TGTGCCAGCAGCTTGGACCCCGGGACCGAGGTAGGGTTCAATTCACCCCTCCACTTT. The rearrangement joins TRBV7-2 to TRBJ1-6, with D perhaps matching TRBD1 (5 bases). This CDR3 spans 19 amino acids. CDR1 is SGHTA, CDR2 FQGNSA, per germline. Trimming shortened V by 3 bases and J by 7 bases, and 25 bases separated the two germline ends. The full variable domain, with the rest looked up from reference TRBV7-2 and TRBJ1-6, is GAGVSQSPSNKVTEKGKDVELRCDPISGHTALYWYRQSLGQGLEFLIYFQGNSAPDKSGLPSDRFSAERTGGSVSTLTIQRTQQEDSAVYLCASSLDPGTEVGFNSPLHFGNGTRLTVT.